This T cell receptor (beta chain) comes out of a study of CD8+ T cells in alopecia areata (dated by TCRdb to the late 2010s). Study-level background: Treated patients were enrolled in an open-label pilot trial of oral tofacitinib at 5 to 10 mg twice daily for moderate-to-severe alopecia areata. Tofacitinib was given for 6 to 18 months, followed by 6 months of follow-up off drug to assess delayed response and recurrence. The study used high-throughput TCRbeta sequencing to examine T cell clonal expansion in alopecia areata, in both the C3H/HeJ mouse model and human patients. In humans, TCRbeta sequencing was performed on scalp tissue and on sorted CD4+ and CD8+ peripheral blood T cells from healthy controls and from patients with patchy or totalis/universalis alopecia areata. Patients on tofacitinib were biopsied at baseline and after 4 and 24 weeks of treatment, and several of the patients also had a later scalp biopsy. Clonality in the scalp was compared among normal scalp (n=4), patchy alopecia areata scalp (n=8), and alopecia totalis/universalis scalp (n=8). RNA was obtained with the PAXgene miRNA kit for fixed scalp, the miRNeasy kit for PBMCs, and the RNeasy kit for mouse skin. TCRbeta CDR3 regions were amplified by immunoSEQ multiplex PCR using 35 Vbeta forward and 13 Jbeta reverse primers. The full study reports these points: Unlike mouse skin, where gammadelta T cells dominate, normal human skin contains resident alphabeta T cells that get sequenced too, which complicates analysis of the scalp TCR repertoire. Shared TCR sequences between patients were less evident than in mice, which may be partly attributable to HLA diversity in the patient population. Compared with normal scalp, lesional scalp, particularly in alopecia totalis/universalis, had higher clonality and more expanded CD8+ clones, which suggests antigenic drive.

Deletion took 3 bases off V and 0 bases off J, with a span of 12 bases between the germline ends. The CDR3 numbers 15 residues from cysteine through phenylalanine. This entry keeps only the CDR3 DNA: 45 bases, framed from base 1. According to the germline V gene (reference sequence), CDR1 reads SEHNR and CDR2 reads FQNEAQ. The library came from the immunoSEQ multiplex PCR assay. RNA was extracted from all samples and reverse transcribed into cDNA as template for TCR sequencing. SuperScript III was used for first-strand cDNA synthesis, primed with a 2:1 mix of oligo-dT and random hexamers. A synthetic immune receptor repertoire was used to gauge amplification bias, and whatever bias remained was removed computationally. Per the authors' processing: After raw reads were preprocessed to remove errors, the CDR3 was defined following IMGT conventions as running from the conserved cysteine to phenylalanine. To get clonality, Shannon entropy was normalized by log2 of the number of productive unique TCRs and the result was subtracted from 1. Whether scalp clones were CD4 or CD8 was inferred by matching scalp TCRbeta sequences against CD4 and CD8 repertoires sorted from blood. TCRdb carries this immuneACCESS record with in-frame sequences only. Its versions omit some clonotypes, under half of them owing to an unresolved V gene in the studies checked, with the rest unexplained. The V and J calls and the clone size are those of that table, but D and trimming were determined from the DNA. For this sample the table gives around 140,000 clones, of which approximately 48% were detected only once. The top ten clones comprise approximately 18% of the sample.

In the paper's terms, the time point label means: baseline before oral tofacitinib. From alopecia areata patients, peripheral blood was collected along with lesional scalp punch biopsies. PBMCs were separated by density centrifugation and stained for CD3, CD4 and CD8, after which CD4+ and CD8+ T cells were sorted on a FACSAria. Points on this clone: Its cognate antigen has yet to be identified. No much larger clone exists at a distance of one base, and base qualities are not known.

The TCR sequence derives from a human donor with alopecia areata. Material: CD8+ T cells sorted from blood, obtained at week 0. The V gene is TRBV7-9 and the J gene is TRBJ2-7; the D gene is perhaps TRBD1, from 5 matching bases. The DNA is as follows: TGTGCCAGCAGCTTCGAGGTCAGGGCCTCCTACGAGCAGTACTTC. Its protein reads: CASSFEVRASYEQYF. With the portions outside the CDR3 filled from the reference TRBV7-9 and TRBJ2-7 genes, the complete variable region becomes DTGVSQNPRHKITKRGQNVTFRCDPISEHNRLYWYRQTLGQGPEFLTYFQNEAQLEKSRLLSDRFSAERPKGSFSTLEIQRTEQGDSAMYLCASSFEVRASYEQYFGPGTRLTVT.